This T cell receptor beta chain was identified during a study of blood T cell repertoires in COVID-19 (dated by TCRdb to the early 2020s). With regard to the full study: Samples from collaborators originated in the United States, Italy and Spain and spanned both the acute and convalescent phases of COVID-19. Subjects who had been exposed to COVID-19, were actively infected with it, or had recovered from it provided the deeply sampled blood TCRbeta repertoires that made up the dataset. The material from the prospective study consisted of cDNA or gDNA derived from T cells, B-cell-depleted T cells, or PBMCs. Samples came from the ongoing ImmuneRACE study (first 160 participants) plus 1,254 subjects from 6 global collaborators. The repertoires were made available in a free public database intended to serve as a resource for research on the immune response to SARS-CoV-2. The sample metadata nearly always contained a de-identified subject ID, COVID-19 status, age in years and sex. HLA class I and class II types, where available, came from metadata supplied by the sample provider rather than from assay-based typing.

As concerns this clone: What this receptor recognizes is not known. Per-base qualities were not stored, and no clone one base away is much larger.

TCRbeta CDR3 regions were amplified from genomic DNA by means of the immunoSEQ Assay, a bias-controlled multiplex PCR. Per the source publication's procedure: The number of nucleated cells in each sample was estimated by amplification of reference gene primers within the assay. To quantify the absolute abundance of each unique TCRbeta CDR3 rearrangement, sequence reads were collapsed and filtered. For each sample, productive Simpson clonality was calculated by taking the square root of Simpson's diversity index across productive rearrangements. TCRdb took over this immuneACCESS table, retaining in-frame rearrangements with V and J assigned. Such tables are incomplete; in checked studies, under half of the missing clones stem from an unresolved V gene, and the remainder is unexplained. V, J and clone size are taken as reported in that table, and D and trimming were inferred from the DNA itself. The sample records roughly 100,000 clones, 81% of which are singletons. Clones ranked in the top ten supply approximately 40% of the sample.

What the study reported, not specific to this receptor: How much clinical and demographic metadata was included differed by source and by participant, and the metadata was provided uncurated.

Whole blood was collected in K2EDTA tubes by collaborating institutions according to the institutions' own protocols. For TCRbeta analysis, collaborators shipped samples as frozen whole blood, isolated PBMCs, or DNA extracted from either of those sample types. CDR1 and CDR2, looked up from the germline V gene, are MNHNS and SASEGT. V loses 3 bases at its end and J loses 7 bases; junction bases beyond the gene matches: 4. Its CDR3 holds 15 amino acids, cysteine through phenylalanine. Just CDR3 DNA is preserved here, 45 bases in frame from base 1. The source material was peripheral blood. This clonotype was obtained from a man older than 75 with acute or convalescent COVID-19. The chain is assembled from TRBV6-1 and TRBJ1-4, with 11 junctional bases fitting TRBD1. The CDR3 loop reads CASSDPGQGVEKLFF. In nucleotides, the sequence is TGTGCCAGCAGTGATCCGGGACAGGGGGTTGAAAAACTGTTTTTT.